This T cell receptor (beta chain) comes out of a study of OX40 agonist ivuxolimab in advanced cancers. CDR1 and CDR2 (germline): MNHEY, SMNVEV (reference sequence). This CDR3 contains 15 residues. The germline V and J ends were trimmed by 5 bases and 7 bases, with 18 bases remaining between them. The table came from immunoSEQ multiplex PCR; TCRdb's copy has only in-frame clones and leaves some out. This sample has roughly 45,000 clones, with approximately 78% found just once. The receptor comes from an adult with an advanced solid tumor such as melanoma, head and neck, liver or kidney cancer. The chain is built from TRBV27 and TRBJ1-5; tentatively, D is TRBD1 (5 bases). The sample in question was CD4+ or CD8+ T cells sorted from blood, obtained in a trial of the OX40 agonist ivuxolimab. Here the CDR3 DNA reads TGTGCCAGCAGTCCTGGGACGGAGGGTTGGCAGCCCCAGCATTTT. Protein sequence: CASSPGTEGWQPQHF.